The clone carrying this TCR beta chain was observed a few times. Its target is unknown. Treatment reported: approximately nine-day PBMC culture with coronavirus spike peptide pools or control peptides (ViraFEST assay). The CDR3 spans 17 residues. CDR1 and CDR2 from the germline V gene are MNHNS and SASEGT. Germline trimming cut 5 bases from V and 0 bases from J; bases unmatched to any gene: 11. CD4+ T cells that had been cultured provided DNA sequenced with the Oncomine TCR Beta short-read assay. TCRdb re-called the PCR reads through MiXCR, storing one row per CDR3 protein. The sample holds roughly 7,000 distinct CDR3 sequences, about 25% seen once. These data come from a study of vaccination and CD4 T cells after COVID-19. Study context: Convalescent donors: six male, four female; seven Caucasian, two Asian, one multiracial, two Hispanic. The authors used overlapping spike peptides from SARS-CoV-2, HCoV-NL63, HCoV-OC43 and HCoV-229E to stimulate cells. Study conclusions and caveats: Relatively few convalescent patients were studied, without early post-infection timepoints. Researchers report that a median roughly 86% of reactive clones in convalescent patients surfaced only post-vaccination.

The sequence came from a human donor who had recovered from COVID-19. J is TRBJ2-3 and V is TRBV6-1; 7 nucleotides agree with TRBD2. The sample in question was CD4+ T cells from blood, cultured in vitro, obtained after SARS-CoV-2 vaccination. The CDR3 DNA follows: TGTGCCAGCAGTACACGCCCCGGGGGGAGTAGCACAGATACGCAGTATTTT. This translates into CASSTRPGGSSTDTQYF.